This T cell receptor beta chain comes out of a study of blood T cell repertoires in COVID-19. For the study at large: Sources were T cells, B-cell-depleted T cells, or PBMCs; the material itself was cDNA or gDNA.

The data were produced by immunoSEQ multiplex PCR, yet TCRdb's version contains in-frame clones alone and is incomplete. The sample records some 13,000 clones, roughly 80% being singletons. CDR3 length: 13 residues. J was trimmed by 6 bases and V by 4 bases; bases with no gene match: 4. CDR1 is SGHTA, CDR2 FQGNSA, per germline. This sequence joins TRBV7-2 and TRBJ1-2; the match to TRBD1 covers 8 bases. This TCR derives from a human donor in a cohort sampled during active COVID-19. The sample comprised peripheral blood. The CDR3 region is CASSYWDRNGYTF. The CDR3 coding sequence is TGTGCCAGCAGCTACTGGGACAGGAATGGCTACACCTTC.